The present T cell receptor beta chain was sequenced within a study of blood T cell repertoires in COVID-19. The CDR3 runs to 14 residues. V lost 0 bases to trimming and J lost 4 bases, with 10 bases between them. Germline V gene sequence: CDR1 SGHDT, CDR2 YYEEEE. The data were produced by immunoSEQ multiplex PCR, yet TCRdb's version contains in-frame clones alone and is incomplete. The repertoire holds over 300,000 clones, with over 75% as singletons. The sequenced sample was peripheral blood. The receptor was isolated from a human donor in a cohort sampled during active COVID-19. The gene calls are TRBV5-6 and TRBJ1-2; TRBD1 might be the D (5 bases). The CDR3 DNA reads TGTGCCAGCAGCTTGGCCACAGGTATCTATGGCTACACCTTC. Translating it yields CASSLATGIYGYTF.